A single T cell receptor (beta chain) is shown here with its context. The target of this receptor is not known. Base qualities were left out, and no much larger clone turns up one base away. The data belong to a study of T cell responses to AZD1222 COVID-19 vaccine (dated by TCRdb to the early 2020s). Regarding the complete study: A total of 233 trial participants underwent TCR sequencing, of whom about 200 had received two doses of AZD1222 and 26 had received two doses of the MenACWY control vaccine. Trial participants were enrolled into age subgroups of 18-55, 56-69 and 70-plus years, which contained approximately 150, 28 and 58 TCR-sequenced participants, respectively.

The CDR3 regions of human TCRbeta chains were subjected to immunosequencing. Per the original workflow: Repertoire TCRs were matched against a reference library of SARS-CoV-2-specific TCRs generated with the MIRA antigen-specificity platform. Breadth was defined as the fraction of unique TCRs that were SARS-CoV-2-associated. Depth was defined as the fraction of total T cells that were SARS-CoV-2-associated. Using the MIRA data, each spike-specific TCR was assigned both to the spike region to which the TCR was reactive and to a CD4 or CD8 class. Log10-transformed breadth and depth values were compared by one-way ANOVA with Sidak's multiple comparisons tests. TCRdb provides this immuneACCESS table in a form limited to in-frame rearrangements. Some clones are lacking; in checked studies, under half of them reflect an unresolved V gene, and why the rest are absent is not known. Clone size and V and J calls were adopted from that table, with D and trimming inferred from the DNA. This sample has fewer than 70,000 clones in its table, and more than 60% of those were observed once. The ten biggest clones cover roughly 4% of the sample.

Taken with the paper, the label for time point translates to: about 28 days (+/-7) after the second vaccine dose. AZD1222 recipients given second doses at about 4 weeks or at about 12 weeks were pooled, since spike-specific TCR depth and breadth were not found to differ between the two schedules. Vaccinee samples came from UK trials COV001 and COV002, including a single-blind randomized controlled phase 2/3 trial of AZD1222 (ChAdOx1 nCoV-19) in healthy adults. For TCRbeta chain sequencing, PBMC samples were collected from trial participants at day 0 and at day 28 after the second dose. General conclusions and limits of the study: CD4 TCRs associated with the vaccine covered the entire spike protein, and the dominant responses were in regions 160-218 and 743-854. Conclusions about previously exposed vaccinees are limited, since just 6 or 7 AZD1222 recipients were seropositive for SARS-CoV-2 at baseline. After two AZD1222 doses, both the breadth and the depth of spike-specific TCRs were significantly higher than at day 0 and than in MenACWY recipients. Because no day 14 peak-response samples were available, repertoires were characterized only after the peak T cell response. Participants were mostly white British, with more females than males. The authors suggested clonal diversity may have been underestimated. The 56-69-year group was small, and its depth increase did not reach significance, likely because of low power. Reportedly, close to half of the unique spike-specific TCRs recognized epitopes lying outside the regions that are mutated in the B.1.351 and B.1.1.7 variants.

This sequence was found in an adult who received the AZD1222 COVID-19 vaccine. Sequencing used peripheral blood, obtained 28 days after the second AZD1222 dose.

The CDR3 amino acid sequence is: CASRSGGADTQYF. The sequenced DNA: TGTGCCAGCAGGTCGGGGGGCGCAGATACGCAGTATTTT. The rearranged chain carries TRBV4-2 and TRBJ2-3, and possibly TRBD2, on 7 matching bases. The CDR3 runs 13 residues from the cysteine to the phenylalanine. Just CDR3 DNA is preserved here, 39 bases in frame from base 1. CDR1 and CDR2, looked up from the germline V gene, are LGHNA and YNFKEQ. V loses 6 bases of germline sequence and J loses 4 bases, and the interval between the two ends is 11 bases.